This T cell receptor (beta chain) was captured in a study of CD8 T cells in Susac syndrome. Study results and caveats: The authors acknowledged that the study's TCR sequencing and HLA analysis involved relatively few individuals.

The multiple sclerosis control group comprised treatment-naive patients with stable or active relapsing-remitting disease. The TEMRA cells underwent FACS enrichment, while the CD8+ and CD4+ T cells underwent negative isolation. About this clonotype: The antigen is not known.

Trimming took off 4 bases at V and 8 bases at J, with 18 bases between the two ends. The CDR3 covers 14 residues. Per germline, CDR1 SGHDT and CDR2 YYEEEE. Random hexamers primed reverse transcription of about 0.5 to 1 ug RNA. It was immunoSEQ multiplex PCR that amplified TCR beta CDR3 across 54 Vbeta and 13 Jbeta. Via MiXCR, TCRdb re-called the immunoSEQ multiplex PCR reads, giving one row per CDR3 protein. Altogether just over 150,000 distinct CDR3 sequences are present, roughly 94% being singletons, with the ten largest covering about 0.19%. Sequencing was carried out using CD8+ T cells from PBMCs. The chain uses TRBV5-6 and TRBJ1-2, with D tentatively TRBD1 (5 bases). The clonotype comes from a human donor with multiple sclerosis. CDR3 region: CASSPGQGIRGYTF. In DNA, the CDR3 is TGTGCCAGCAGCCCGGGGCAGGGCATACGCGGCTACACCTTC.